The 30 T cell receptor beta chains below were found in one sample sequenced in a study of T cell responses to AZD1222 COVID-19 vaccine. The assay was immunoSEQ multiplex PCR, and TCRdb's table has in-frame clones only and misses some. This table holds about 97,000 clones, around 89% found once. Material: peripheral blood, obtained on day 0 of AZD1222 vaccination. The receptors derive from an adult in good health.

The rearrangement links TRBV7-2 to TRBJ2-5, with 7 bases aligning to TRBD2. There are 14 residues in the CDR3. CDR1 SGHTA and CDR2 FQGNSA come from the germline V gene. Trimming cost V 4 bases and J 5 bases; bases outside gene matches: 7. The CDR3 reads CASSSRTSAETQYF. The DNA for the CDR3 is TGTGCCAGCAGCTCCCGGACTAGTGCGGAGACCCAGTACTTC.

This sequence joins TRBV2 and TRBJ2-3, with D unresolved. CDR3 length: 14 amino acids. V lost 2 bases to trimming and J lost 6 bases, with 12 bases between them. CDR1 and CDR2 (germline): SNHLY, FYNNEI. The CDR3 loop reads CASSEIRYFDTQYF. The CDR3 bases are TGTGCCAGCAGTGAAATCCGGTACTTCGATACGCAGTATTTT. Complete variable domain (other parts from reference TRBV2 and TRBJ2-3): EPEVTQTPSHQVTQMGQEVILRCVPISNHLYFYWYRQILGQKVEFLVSFYNNEISEKSEIFDDQFSVERPDGSNFTLKIRSTKLEDSAMYFCASSEIRYFDTQYFGPGTRLTVL.

The chain uses TRBV10-3 and TRBJ1-1, with 7 bases lining up with TRBD1. Germline trimming cut 4 bases from V and 1 base from J; bases unmatched to any gene: 3. The CDR3 is 14 residues long. Germline V gene sequence: CDR1 ENHRY, CDR2 SYGVKD. CDR3 sequence (DNA): TGTGCCATCAGTGCCGGGACAGCGAACACTGAAGCTTTCTTT. Translation gives CAISAGTANTEAFF.

This chain uses TRBV7-9 with TRBJ1-2; the D is unclear. Trimming cost V 1 base and J 14 bases, with 17 bases left between them. Per germline, CDR1 SEHNR and CDR2 FQNEAQ (reference sequence). The CDR3 is 13 residues long. DNA of the CDR3: TGTGCCAGCAGCTTAGAAACACCGGCAGGTTGGACCTTC. This encodes CASSLETPAGWTF.

The rearrangement links TRBV5-6 to TRBJ2-1, with D possibly being TRBD1 (6 bases). V lost 5 bases and J 8 bases, leaving 17 bases between the germline ends. Germline V gene sequence: CDR1 SGHDT, CDR2 YYEEEE. The CDR3 has 14 amino acids. The CDR3 DNA is TGTGCCAGCAGGGCTGGACAGCTAAGGGATGAGCAGTTCTTC. Residues: CASRAGQLRDEQFF.

The chain couples TRBV28 to TRBJ2-2; 8 positions match TRBD2. The CDR3 consists of 14 residues. With 7 bases clipped from V and 5 bases from J, the junction kept 6 bases outside the gene matches. Germline V gene data show CDR1 as MDHEN and CDR2 as SYDVKM. The CDR3 coding sequence is TGTGCCAGCACCCGGGGGGGCCGGACCGGGGAGCTGTTTTTT. Its translation: CASTRGGRTGELFF.

The chain carries TRBV7-6 and TRBJ1-1, with 8 bases lining up with TRBD1. The germline gives CDR1 SGHVS, CDR2 FNYEAQ. V was pared by 5 bases and J by 2 bases, with 7 bases of the junction left unmatched. The length of the CDR3 is 15 residues. Here the CDR3 DNA reads TGTGCCAGCAGCGGGATAGGACAGGGTAACACTGAAGCTTTCTTT. It translates to CASSGIGQGNTEAFF.

The V gene is TRBV7-8, the J gene TRBJ1-1, with 8 positions matching TRBD1. The V gene end was trimmed by 1 base and the J gene end by 7 bases; junction bases not matched to a gene: 8. The length of the CDR3 is 15 residues. CDR1 and CDR2 (germline): SGHVS, FQNEAQ. CDR3 loop: CASSLENQGAGEAFF. Written as DNA, the CDR3 is TGTGCCAGCAGCTTAGAGAATCAGGGGGCGGGTGAAGCTTTCTTT.

V gene TRBV14 combines with J gene TRBJ2-7; unclear D gene. The V gene lost 4 bases and the J gene lost 6 bases, with 10 bases spanning the gap. This CDR3 spans 12 amino acids. The germline gives CDR1 SGHDN, CDR2 FVKESK. In nucleotides, the CDR3 is TGTGCCAGCAGCCCTCCAGGTAGCGAGCAGTACTTC. Translating it yields CASSPPGSEQYF.

Worth noting for this clone: This specimen includes other DNA sequences encoding the same CDR3. The chain carries TRBV7-6 and TRBJ1-1; D is unresolved. This CDR3 has 13 residues. V lost 5 bases, J lost 2 bases, and 9 bases lay in between. Germline CDR1 and CDR2: SGHVS and FNYEAQ. CDR3 residues: CASSISSNTEAFF. The DNA of the CDR3 is TGTGCCAGCAGCATTTCAAGTAACACTGAAGCTTTCTTT.

The V and J genes are TRBV24-1 and TRBJ1-2, with 8 bases that match TRBD1. Trimming took 11 bases from V and 3 from J; bases not matched to a gene: 4. The germline V gene has CDR1 KGHDR and CDR2 SFDVKD. The CDR3 has 12 amino acids. The CDR3 loop reads CAIATGDYGYTF. The DNA for the CDR3 is TGTGCCATCGCGACAGGGGACTATGGCTACACCTTC.

The V call is TRBV5-5, the J call TRBJ2-1; 10 bases align to TRBD2. The V segment lost 0 bases and the J segment 6 bases; nucleotides outside the gene matches: 12. Germline V gene lookup returns CDR1 SGHKS and CDR2 YYEKEE (reference sequence). This CDR3 region has 18 residues. The CDR3 bases are TGTGCCAGCAGCTTGGGCGGGTTAGGGACTAGCGTAATCAATGAGCAGTTCTTC. Its protein is CASSLGGLGTSVINEQFF.

The chain couples TRBV2 to TRBJ1-1, with TRBD1 identical over 8 bases. The V and J ends lost 6 bases and 6 bases, in that order; junction bases with no gene match: 12. The CDR3 totals 15 residues. Germline V gene sequence: CDR1 SNHLY, CDR2 FYNNEI. CDR3 sequence reads: CASSEVDRALAEAFF. CDR3 coding DNA: TGTGCCAGCAGCGAGGTGGACAGGGCGTTGGCTGAAGCTTTCTTT. Full variable domain (outside the CDR3, taken from reference TRBV2 and TRBJ1-1): EPEVTQTPSHQVTQMGQEVILRCVPISNHLYFYWYRQILGQKVEFLVSFYNNEISEKSEIFDDQFSVERPDGSNFTLKIRSTKLEDSAMYFCASSEVDRALAEAFFGQGTRLTVV.

The chain has TRBV28 and TRBJ2-1; weak D call: TRBD1 (7 bases). The V end lost 1 base, the J end lost 9 bases, and 10 bases lay between the germline ends. The CDR3 is 13 amino acids. CDR1 is MDHEN and CDR2 is SYDVKM in the germline V gene. In DNA form, the CDR3 reads TGTGCCAGCAGTTTATCCCAGGGGGGTGAGCAGTTCTTC. Translated: CASSLSQGGEQFF.

This clone showed up just a few times. The J gene is TRBJ1-4, the V gene TRBV28; the D is unclear. Germline assignment: CDR1 MDHEN and CDR2 SYDVKM. The CDR3 consists of 12 residues. V lost 2 bases and J lost 8, with 6 bases in between. The CDR3: CASSLQDEKLFF. CDR3 nucleotides: TGTGCCAGCAGTTTACAGGACGAAAAACTGTTTTTT.

V gene TRBV28 combines with J gene TRBJ2-5; the D gene is possibly TRBD1 (6 bases). The CDR3 sequence is 13 residues long. The germline gives CDR1 MDHEN, CDR2 SYDVKM. Trimming took 7 bases from V and 4 from J, leaving 13 bases between them. CDR3 sequence (DNA): TGTGCCAGCAAACAGGGTGGGCTAGAGACCCAGTACTTC. Its translation is CASKQGGLETQYF.

The rearrangement links TRBV2 to TRBJ2-7, with D possibly being TRBD1 (6 bases). Per germline, CDR1 SNHLY and CDR2 FYNNEI. The germline V and J ends were trimmed by 7 bases and 0 bases, with 10 bases remaining between them. The CDR3 length is 13 residues. The CDR3 nucleotides are TGTGCCAGCAAAGGGGGAAGCTCCTACGAGCAGTACTTC. Translated, it gives CASKGGSSYEQYF.

The chain couples TRBV3-1 (or the pseudogene TRBV3-2) to TRBJ1-2, with 9 bases aligning to TRBD1. Germline V gives CDR1 LGHDT, CDR2 YNNKEL (reference sequence). The CDR3 runs 16 residues. The V segment lost 6 bases and the J segment 6 bases; nucleotides outside the gene matches: 14. The CDR3 region is CASSLASGQGPDGYTF. CDR3 DNA sequence: TGTGCCAGCAGTCTGGCTTCGGGACAGGGACCCGATGGCTACACCTTC.

The chain joins TRBV7-9 to TRBJ1-4; no clear D gene. This CDR3 has 15 residues. Trimming shortened V by 4 bases and J by 0 bases, and 9 bases separated the two germline ends. CDR1 is SEHNR, CDR2 FQNEAQ, per germline (reference sequence). DNA of the CDR3: TGTGCCAGCAGCTATGGGGATGCAACTAATGAAAAACTGTTTTTT. It codes for CASSYGDATNEKLFF.

The chain couples TRBV24-1 to TRBJ1-5; perhaps TRBD1 as D (5 bases). The V and J ends lost 7 bases and 1 base respectively, with 10 bases between them. The CDR3 contains 14 residues. CDR1 is KGHDR, CDR2 SFDVKD, per germline. CDR3 sequence: CATSSDRSNQPQHF. For the CDR3, the DNA is TGTGCCACCAGCTCAGACAGAAGCAATCAGCCCCAGCATTTT.

This chain connects TRBV9 to TRBJ2-2; 8 nucleotides agree with TRBD1. The ends lost 3 bases at V and 10 bases at J; junction bases unmatched: 11. The CDR3 is 15 amino acids. The germline CDR1 and CDR2 sequences are SGDLS and YYNGEE. In DNA, the CDR3 is TGTGCCAGCAGCGCCGGACAGGGAATTATTACGGAGCTGTTTTTT. The encoded protein is CASSAGQGIITELFF.

This chain links TRBV5-4 with TRBJ1-2; 8 positions agree with TRBD1. V lost 7 bases, J lost 3 bases, and 5 bases stayed unmatched. The CDR3 spans 13 residues. Germline values: CDR1 SGHNT, CDR2 YYREEE (reference sequence). The CDR3 DNA reads as TGTGCCAGCGGCGAACAGGGGGACTATGGCTACACCTTC. Its translation is CASGEQGDYGYTF.

The chain links TRBV19 to TRBJ1-1, with unresolved D. This CDR3 comprises 14 residues. Germline loops: CDR1 LNHDA, CDR2 SQIVND (reference sequence). Trimming stripped 3 bases from V and 7 bases from J, with 15 bases between. The CDR3 DNA is TGTGCCAGTAGTATCGGGAAGATCGGAGGTGAAGCTTTCTTT. It encodes CASSIGKIGGEAFF. The variable domain in full, completed from reference TRBV19 and TRBJ1-1, reads DGGITQSPKYLFRKEGQNVTLSCEQNLNHDAMYWYRQDPGQGLRLIYYSQIVNDFQKGDIAEGYSVSREKKESFPLTVTSAQKNPTAFYLCASSIGKIGGEAFFGQGTRLTVV.

The genes are TRBV28 and TRBJ2-7, with D possibly TRBD2 on 5 matching bases. Trimming removed 2 bases from V and 3 bases from J, with 11 bases in between. Germline V gene data show CDR1 as MDHEN and CDR2 as SYDVKM. The length of the CDR3 is 14 residues. The CDR3: CASSLRGHGYEQYF. In nucleotides, the CDR3 is TGTGCCAGCAGTTTAAGAGGGCACGGCTACGAGCAGTACTTC.

The gene calls are TRBV10-1 and TRBJ1-5; the match to TRBD1 covers 7 bases. Germline assignment: CDR1 WNHNN and CDR2 SYGVQD (reference sequence). Trimming removed 4 bases from V and 1 base from J; junction bases left unmatched: 13. CDR3 size: 18 residues. DNA for the CDR3: TGCGCCAGCAGTGGCCCTGACAGGGTAATGGTCAGCAATCAGCCCCAGCATTTT. Protein sequence: CASSGPDRVMVSNQPQHF.

The rearrangement links TRBV2 to TRBJ2-1; 8 bases line up with TRBD2. The CDR3 spans 16 residues. The germline CDR1 and CDR2 sequences are SNHLY and FYNNEI. V trimming: 7 bases; J trimming: 4 bases; junction bases outside the gene matches: 12. CDR3 coding DNA: TGTGCCAGCATGCTAGCGGGCCGTGGGGCGTACAATGAGCAGTTCTTC. Translation: CASMLAGRGAYNEQFF.

The chain links TRBV7-9 to TRBJ1-6, with D possibly being TRBD1 (5 bases). CDR3 length: 18 amino acids. V was cut by 7 bases and J by 0 bases, with 19 bases left in between. In germline, CDR1 is SEHNR, CDR2 FQNEAQ (reference sequence). The CDR3 reads CASILIGTASSYNSPLHF. CDR3 bases: TGTGCCAGCATATTAATAGGGACCGCTAGCTCCTATAATTCACCCCTCCACTTT. The whole variable domain, filled in from reference TRBV7-9 and TRBJ1-6, reads DTGVSQNPRHKITKRGQNVTFRCDPISEHNRLYWYRQTLGQGPEFLTYFQNEAQLEKSRLLSDRFSAERPKGSFSTLEIQRTEQGDSAMYLCASILIGTASSYNSPLHFGNGTRLTVT.

The CDR3 spells CASSSIIRRVRRNEQFF. For the CDR3, the DNA is TGTGCCAGCAGTTCGATAATCAGGAGAGTTAGAAGGAATGAGCAGTTCTTC. V is TRBV27 and J is TRBJ2-1; D not resolved. The V end lost 4 bases, the J end lost 7 bases, and 23 bases lay between the germline ends. Germline lookup yields CDR1 MNHEY and CDR2 SMNVEV (reference sequence). The CDR3 covers 17 residues.

The chain joins TRBV14 to TRBJ2-5; D may be TRBD1 or TRBD2 (5 bases each). This CDR3 is 16 amino acids long. V lost 1 base, J lost 5 bases, and 17 bases lay in between. CDR1 is SGHDN, CDR2 FVKESK, per germline. The CDR3 region has the DNA TGTGCCAGCAGCCAAGGAGGGACCGGGCTCGGCGAGACCCAGTACTTC. Its translation is CASSQGGTGLGETQYF.

V is TRBV10-2 and J is TRBJ1-2; D unresolved. The CDR3 has 14 residues. Trimming pared 3 bases from V and 4 bases from J, leaving 12 bases between. CDR1 and CDR2 from the germline V gene are WSHSY and SAAADI. The CDR3: CASSDVVGVYGYTF. The CDR3, as DNA: TGCGCCAGCAGTGATGTTGTCGGAGTCTATGGCTACACCTTC.